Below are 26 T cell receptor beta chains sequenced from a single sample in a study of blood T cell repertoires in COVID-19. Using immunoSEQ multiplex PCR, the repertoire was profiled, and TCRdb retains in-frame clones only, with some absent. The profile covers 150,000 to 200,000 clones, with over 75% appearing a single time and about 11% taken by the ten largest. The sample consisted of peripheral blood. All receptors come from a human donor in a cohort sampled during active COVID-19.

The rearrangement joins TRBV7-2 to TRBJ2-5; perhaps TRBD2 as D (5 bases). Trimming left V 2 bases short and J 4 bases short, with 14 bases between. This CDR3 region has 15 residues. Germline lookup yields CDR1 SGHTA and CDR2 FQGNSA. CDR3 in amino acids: CASSLKRTDLETQYF. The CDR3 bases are TGTGCCAGCAGCTTAAAACGGACTGACTTAGAGACCCAGTACTTC.

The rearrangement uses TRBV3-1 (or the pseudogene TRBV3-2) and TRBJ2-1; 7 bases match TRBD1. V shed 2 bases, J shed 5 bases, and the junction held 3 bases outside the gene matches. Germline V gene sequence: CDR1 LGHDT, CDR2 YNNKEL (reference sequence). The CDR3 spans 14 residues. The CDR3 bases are TGTGCCAGCAGCCAAAGGACAGGCAACAATGAGCAGTTCTTC. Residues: CASSQRTGNNEQFF.

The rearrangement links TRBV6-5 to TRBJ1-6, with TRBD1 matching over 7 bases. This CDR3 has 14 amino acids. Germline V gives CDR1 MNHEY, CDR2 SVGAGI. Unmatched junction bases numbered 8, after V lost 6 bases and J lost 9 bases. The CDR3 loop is CASRSRDRASPLHF. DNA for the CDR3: TGTGCCAGCAGGTCCCGAGACAGGGCTTCACCCCTCCACTTT.

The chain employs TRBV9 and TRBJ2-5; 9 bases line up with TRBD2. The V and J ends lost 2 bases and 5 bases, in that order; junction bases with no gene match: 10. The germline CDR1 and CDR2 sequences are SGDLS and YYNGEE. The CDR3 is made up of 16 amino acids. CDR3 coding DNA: TGTGCCAGCAGCGTTTTAGCGGGGGAGGCGCCGGAGACCCAGTACTTC. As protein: CASSVLAGEAPETQYF.

CDR3 protein: CAISEAFGGAGGPQETQYF. CDR3 bases: TGTGCCATCAGTGAGGCCTTCGGGGGCGCGGGGGGGCCCCAAGAGACCCAGTACTTC. The chain has TRBV10-3 and TRBJ2-5; TRBD2 matches 9 bases. The CDR3 length is 19 residues. The germline CDR1 and CDR2 sequences are ENHRY and SYGVKD. V was clipped by 2 bases and J by 1 base; unmatched bases: 14.

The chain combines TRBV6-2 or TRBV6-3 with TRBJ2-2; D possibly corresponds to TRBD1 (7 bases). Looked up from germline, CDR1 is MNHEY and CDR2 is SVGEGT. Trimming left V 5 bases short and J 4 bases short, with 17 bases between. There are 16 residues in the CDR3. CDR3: CASSQQGPGATGELFF. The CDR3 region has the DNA TGTGCCAGCAGTCAACAGGGGCCGGGGGCCACCGGGGAGCTGTTTTTT.

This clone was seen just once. In DNA, the CDR3 is TGTGCCTGGAACGGGGGGGCTAATGAAAAACTGTTTTTT. Amino acid sequence: CAWNGGANEKLFF. The rearrangement uses TRBV30 and TRBJ1-4; possibly TRBD1 for D (5 bases). Germline CDR1 is GTSNPN and CDR2 is SVGIG (reference sequence). The CDR3 consists of 13 residues. Trimming left V 4 bases short and J 3 bases short, with 9 bases between.

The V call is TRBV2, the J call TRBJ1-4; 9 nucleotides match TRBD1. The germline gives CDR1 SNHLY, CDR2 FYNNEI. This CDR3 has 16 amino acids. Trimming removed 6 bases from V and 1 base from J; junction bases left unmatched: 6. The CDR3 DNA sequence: TGTGCCAGCAGCGGGACAGGGATCGAAACTAATGAAAAACTGTTTTTT. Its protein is CASSGTGIETNEKLFF.

The CDR3 sequence is CASSLEGSGNSPLHF. In DNA form, the CDR3 reads TGCGCCAGCAGCTTGGAAGGGTCGGGGAATTCACCCCTCCACTTT. The chain uses TRBV5-1 and TRBJ1-6, with D uncertain. This CDR3 region has 15 residues. Germline assignment: CDR1 SGHRS and CDR2 YFSETQ. The ends were cut back, 0 bases at V and 7 bases at J, with 11 bases in the middle.

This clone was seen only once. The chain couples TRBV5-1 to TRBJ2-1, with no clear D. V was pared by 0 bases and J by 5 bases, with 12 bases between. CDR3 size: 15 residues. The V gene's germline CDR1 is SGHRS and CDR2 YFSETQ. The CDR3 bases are TGCGCCAGCAGCTTGGAACCGGTTTCTGACAATGAGCAGTTCTTC. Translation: CASSLEPVSDNEQFF. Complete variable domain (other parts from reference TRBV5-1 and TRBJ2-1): KAGVTQTPRYLIKTRGQQVTLSCSPISGHRSVSWYQQTPGQGLQFLFEYFSETQRNKGNFPGRFSGRQFSNSRSEMNVSTLELGDSALYLCASSLEPVSDNEQFFGPGTRLTVL.

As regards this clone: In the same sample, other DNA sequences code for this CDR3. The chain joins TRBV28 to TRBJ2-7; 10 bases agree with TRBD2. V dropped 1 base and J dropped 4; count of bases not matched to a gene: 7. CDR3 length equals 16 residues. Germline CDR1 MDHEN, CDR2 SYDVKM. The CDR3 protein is CASSLSSGGTNYEQYF. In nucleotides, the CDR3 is TGTGCCAGCAGTTTATCTAGCGGGGGCACCAATTACGAGCAGTACTTC. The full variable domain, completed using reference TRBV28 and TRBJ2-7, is DVKVTQSSRYLVKRTGEKVFLECVQDMDHENMFWYRQDPGLGLRLIYFSYDVKMKEKGDIPEGYSVSREKKERFSLILESASTNQTSMYLCASSLSSGGTNYEQYFGPGTRLTVT.

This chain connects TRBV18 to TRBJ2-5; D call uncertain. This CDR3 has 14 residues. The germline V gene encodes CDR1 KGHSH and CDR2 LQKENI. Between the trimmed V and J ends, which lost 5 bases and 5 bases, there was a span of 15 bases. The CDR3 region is CASSATPLWETQYF. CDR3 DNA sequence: TGTGCCAGCTCAGCGACTCCCCTTTGGGAGACCCAGTACTTC.

Written as DNA, the CDR3 is TGTGCCAGCAGCTTGAAGCGGGAGGCCTCCTACGAGCAGTACTTC. This codes for CASSLKREASYEQYF. The V call is TRBV5-4, the J call TRBJ2-7, with 9 nucleotides matching TRBD2. The CDR3 sequence is 15 residues long. V was clipped by 1 base and J by 0 bases; unmatched bases: 2. Germline lookup yields CDR1 SGHNT and CDR2 YYREEE (reference sequence).

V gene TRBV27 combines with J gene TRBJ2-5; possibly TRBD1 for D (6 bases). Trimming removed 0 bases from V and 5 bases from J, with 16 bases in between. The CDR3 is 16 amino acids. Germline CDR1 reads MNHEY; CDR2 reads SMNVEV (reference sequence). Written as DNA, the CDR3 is TGTGCCAGCAGTTTATCGATTACGGGACACTCCGAGACCCAGTACTTC. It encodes CASSLSITGHSETQYF.

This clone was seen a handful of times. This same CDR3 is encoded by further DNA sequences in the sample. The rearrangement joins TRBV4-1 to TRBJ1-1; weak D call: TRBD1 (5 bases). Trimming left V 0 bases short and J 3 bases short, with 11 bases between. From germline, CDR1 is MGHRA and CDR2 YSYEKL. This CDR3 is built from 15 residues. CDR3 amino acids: CASSQEVTGDTEAFF. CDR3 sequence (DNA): TGCGCCAGCAGCCAAGAAGTTACAGGAGACACTGAAGCTTTCTTT.

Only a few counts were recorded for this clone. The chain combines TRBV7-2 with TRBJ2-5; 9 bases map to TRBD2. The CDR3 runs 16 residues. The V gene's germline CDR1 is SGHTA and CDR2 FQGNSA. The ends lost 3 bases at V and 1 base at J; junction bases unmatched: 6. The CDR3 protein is CASSFGPSGVQETQYF. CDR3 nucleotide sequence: TGTGCCAGCAGCTTTGGGCCTAGCGGGGTCCAAGAGACCCAGTACTTC.

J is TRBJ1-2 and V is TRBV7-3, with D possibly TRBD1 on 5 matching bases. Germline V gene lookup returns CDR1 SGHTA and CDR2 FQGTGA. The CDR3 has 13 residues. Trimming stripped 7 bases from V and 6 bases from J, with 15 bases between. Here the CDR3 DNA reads TGTGCCAGCAAATCCTCCGGGGGGAATGGCTACACCTTC. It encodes CASKSSGGNGYTF. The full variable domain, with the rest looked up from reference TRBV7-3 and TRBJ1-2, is GAGVSQTPSNKVTEKGKYVELRCDPISGHTALYWYRQSLGQGPEFLIYFQGTGAADDSGLPNDRFFAVRPEGSVSTLKIQRTERGDSAVYLCASKSSGGNGYTFGSGTRLTVV.

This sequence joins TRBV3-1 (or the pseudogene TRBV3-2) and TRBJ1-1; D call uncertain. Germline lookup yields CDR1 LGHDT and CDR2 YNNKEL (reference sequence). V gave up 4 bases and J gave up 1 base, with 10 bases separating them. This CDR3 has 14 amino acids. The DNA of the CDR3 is TGTGCCAGCAGCCCGACCCAGGAGAACACTGAAGCTTTCTTT. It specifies CASSPTQENTEAFF.

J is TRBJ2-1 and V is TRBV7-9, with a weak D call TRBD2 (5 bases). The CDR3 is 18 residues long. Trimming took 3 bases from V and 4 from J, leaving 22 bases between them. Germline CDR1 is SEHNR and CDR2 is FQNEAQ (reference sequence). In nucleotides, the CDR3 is TGTGCCAGCAGCTTTAGGAGGTCGCCGGGAAGGTCTTACAATGAGCAGTTCTTC. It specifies CASSFRRSPGRSYNEQFF.

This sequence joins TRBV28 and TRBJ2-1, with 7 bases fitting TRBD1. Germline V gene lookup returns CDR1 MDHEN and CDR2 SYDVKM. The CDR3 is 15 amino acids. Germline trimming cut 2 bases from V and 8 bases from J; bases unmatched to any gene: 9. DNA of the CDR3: TGTGCCAGCAGTTTAGAGGCTCCAGGGGGAGATGAGCAGTTCTTC. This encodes CASSLEAPGGDEQFF.

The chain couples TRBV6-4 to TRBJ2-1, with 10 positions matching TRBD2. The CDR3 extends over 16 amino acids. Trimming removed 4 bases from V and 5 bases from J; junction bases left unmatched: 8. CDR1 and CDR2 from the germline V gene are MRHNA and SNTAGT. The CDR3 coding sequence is TGTGCCAGCAGTGTCATTAGCGGGAGGTCTAACAATGAGCAGTTCTTC. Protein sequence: CASSVISGRSNNEQFF.

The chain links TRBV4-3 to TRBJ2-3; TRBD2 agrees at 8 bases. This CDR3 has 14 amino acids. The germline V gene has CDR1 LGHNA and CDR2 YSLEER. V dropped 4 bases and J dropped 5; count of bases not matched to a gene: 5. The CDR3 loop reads CASSLQAGVDTQYF. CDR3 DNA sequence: TGCGCCAGCAGCCTTCAAGCGGGAGTAGATACGCAGTATTTT.

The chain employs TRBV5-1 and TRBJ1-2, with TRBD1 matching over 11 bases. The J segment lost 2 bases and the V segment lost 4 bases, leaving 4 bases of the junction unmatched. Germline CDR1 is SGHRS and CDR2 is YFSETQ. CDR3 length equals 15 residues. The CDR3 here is CASSDGQGANYGYTF. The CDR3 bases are TGCGCCAGCAGCGACGGACAGGGGGCAAACTATGGCTACACCTTC.

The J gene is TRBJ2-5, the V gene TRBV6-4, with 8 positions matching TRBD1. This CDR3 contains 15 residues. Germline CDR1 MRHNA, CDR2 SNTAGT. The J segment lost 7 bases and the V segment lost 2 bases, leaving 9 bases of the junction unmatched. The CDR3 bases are TGTGCCAGCAGTGACGCGTTGACAGGGGCGGTGACCCAGTACTTC. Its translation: CASSDALTGAVTQYF.

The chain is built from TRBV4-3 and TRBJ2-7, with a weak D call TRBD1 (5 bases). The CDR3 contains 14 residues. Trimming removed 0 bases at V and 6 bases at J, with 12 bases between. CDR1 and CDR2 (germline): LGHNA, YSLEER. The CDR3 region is CASSQDTGGGEQYF. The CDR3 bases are TGCGCCAGCAGCCAAGACACAGGCGGTGGCGAGCAGTACTTC.

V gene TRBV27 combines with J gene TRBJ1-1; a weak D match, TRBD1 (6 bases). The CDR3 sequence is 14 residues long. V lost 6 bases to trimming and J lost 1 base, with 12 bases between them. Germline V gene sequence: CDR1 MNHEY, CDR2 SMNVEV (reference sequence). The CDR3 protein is CASSSIGGNTEAFF. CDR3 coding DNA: TGTGCCAGCAGCTCCATAGGGGGGAACACTGAAGCTTTCTTT.